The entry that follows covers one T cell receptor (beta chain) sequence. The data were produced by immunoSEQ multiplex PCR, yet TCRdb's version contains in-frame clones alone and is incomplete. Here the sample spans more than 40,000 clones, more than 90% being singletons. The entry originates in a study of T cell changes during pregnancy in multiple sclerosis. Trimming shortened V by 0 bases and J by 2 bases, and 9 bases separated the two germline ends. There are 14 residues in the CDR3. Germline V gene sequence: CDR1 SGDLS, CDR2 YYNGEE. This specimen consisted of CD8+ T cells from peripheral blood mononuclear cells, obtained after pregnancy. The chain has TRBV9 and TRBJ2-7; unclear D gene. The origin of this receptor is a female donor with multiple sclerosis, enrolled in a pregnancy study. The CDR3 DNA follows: TGTGCCAGCAGCGTAGAGGAGAGCCCCTACGAGCAGTACTTC. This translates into CASSVEESPYEQYF.